One and the same sample provided the 8 T cell receptor beta chains below, sequenced in a study of blood T cells in healthy people across ages. A J-beta primer mix and a sample-barcoded 5' primer were used in a second PCR of roughly 6 to 11 cycles. In TCRdb, the 5' RACE reads were re-called with MiXCR into one record per CDR3 protein. Of approximately 770,000 distinct CDR3 sequences in the sample, 55% to 75% are singletons; the top ten hold approximately 20%. Sequences were obtained from blood. These receptors all come from a man in his thirties or forties in good health.

The sample holds many counts of this clonotype. The junction does not match germline at one end; this may be a read error. This chain uses TRBV12-3 or TRBV12-4 with TRBJ2-5; 8 nucleotides line up with TRBD1. The CDR3 has 14 residues. The CDR3 bases are TGCGCCAGCAGCTCCGGACAGGGTCGAGAGACCCAGTACTTC. Translated, it gives CASSSGQGRETQYF.

The rearrangement links TRBV15 to TRBJ2-1; D might be TRBD2 (5 bases). Per the germline V gene, CDR1 is LNHNV and CDR2 is YYDKDF (reference sequence). Deletions cut 3 bases from V and 6 bases from J, with 21 bases between. The CDR3 length is 17 residues. The CDR3 spells CATSSGNAQPEFNEQFF. The CDR3 DNA is TGTGCCACCAGCAGCGGGAACGCGCAACCTGAGTTCAATGAGCAGTTCTTC.

As for this clonotype: The conserved phenylalanine or tryptophan is not found at the CDR3 terminus, so this likely reflects a read error. Because the CDR3's place on the DNA is in doubt, the DNA is left out and the CDR3 is given as listed by TCRdb. The CDR3 is CASSQIPRDRDY. The genes are TRBV4-2 and TRBJ2-3; the listed D gene, TRBD1, was not tested against the DNA. Ends included, the CDR3 has 12 residues. CDR1 is LGHNA, CDR2 YNFKEQ, per germline.

This clonotype has a handful of counts. V is TRBV29-1 and J is TRBJ1-2; D is unclear. The CDR3 runs 13 residues. CDR1 and CDR2 from the germline V gene are SQVTM and ANQGSEA. V was shortened by 0 bases and J by 8 bases, with 13 bases between the two germline ends. This CDR3 is CSVEDVRDFGYTF. As DNA, the CDR3 is TGCAGCGTTGAAGATGTCCGGGATTTCGGCTACACCTTC.

This clonotype was seen more than once but under ten times. The rearrangement links TRBV6-1 to TRBJ2-3; weak D call: TRBD1 (6 bases). The CDR3 sequence is 18 residues long. Trimming took 5 bases from V and 4 from J, leaving 25 bases between them. Germline V gives CDR1 MNHNS, CDR2 SASEGT. The CDR3 DNA reads as TGTGCCAGCAGTATCATTACTCCGGGACACGAGCTCGCAGATACGCAGTATTTT. This encodes CASSIITPGHELADTQYF.

CDR3 protein: CSAPSGTSGRAYRNEQYF. The DNA for the CDR3 is TGCAGTGCCCCCTCCGGGACTAGCGGGAGGGCATATCGCAATGAGCAGTACTTC. This chain links TRBV20-1 with TRBJ2-1; 16 bases fit TRBD2. TRBJ2-7 explains the end of the DNA better; the J call may be wrong. The germline V gene has CDR1 DFQATT and CDR2 SNEGSKA (reference sequence). The CDR3 has 18 residues.

The genes are TRBV7-9 and TRBJ1-5; the D is unclear. V dropped 1 base and J dropped 5 bases, with 12 bases sitting between them. Germline values: CDR1 SEHNR, CDR2 FQNEAQ (reference sequence). The CDR3 totals 15 residues. CDR3 bases: TGTGCCAGCAGCTTAGACGAGGGCTGGGATCAGCCCCAGCATTTT. It specifies CASSLDEGWDQPQHF.

This chain links TRBV7-2 with TRBJ2-7; D might be TRBD2 (5 bases). The DNA end is a closer match to TRBJ2-5, so the J assignment may be wrong. The CDR3 is made up of 13 amino acids. The germline CDR1 and CDR2 sequences are SGHTA and FQGNSA. The CDR3 is CASKIGGPETQYF. CDR3 in DNA: TGTGCCAGCAAGATAGGAGGACCAGAGACCCAGTACTTC.